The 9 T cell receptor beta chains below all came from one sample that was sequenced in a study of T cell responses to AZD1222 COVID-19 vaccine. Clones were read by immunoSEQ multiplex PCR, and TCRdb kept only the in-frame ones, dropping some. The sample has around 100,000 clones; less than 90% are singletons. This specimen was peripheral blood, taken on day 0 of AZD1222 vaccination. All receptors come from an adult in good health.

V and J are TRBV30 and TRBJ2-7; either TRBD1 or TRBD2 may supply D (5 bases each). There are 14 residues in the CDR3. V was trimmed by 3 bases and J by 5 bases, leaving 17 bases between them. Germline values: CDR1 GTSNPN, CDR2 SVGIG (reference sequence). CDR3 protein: CAWSVRGVRDEQYF. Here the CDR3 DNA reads TGTGCCTGGAGCGTACGAGGGGTACGGGACGAGCAGTACTTC.

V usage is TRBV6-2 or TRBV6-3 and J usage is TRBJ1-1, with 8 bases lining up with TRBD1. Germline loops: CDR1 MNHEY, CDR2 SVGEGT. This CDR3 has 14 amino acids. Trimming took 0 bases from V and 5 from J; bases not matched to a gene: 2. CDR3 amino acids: CASSYSRQGTEAFF. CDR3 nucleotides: TGTGCCAGCAGTTACTCCAGACAGGGGACTGAAGCTTTCTTT.

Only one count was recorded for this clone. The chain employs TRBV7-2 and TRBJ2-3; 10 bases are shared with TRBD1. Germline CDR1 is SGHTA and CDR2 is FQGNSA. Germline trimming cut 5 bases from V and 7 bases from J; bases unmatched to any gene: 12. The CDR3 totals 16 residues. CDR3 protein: CASSPMTGGAGHTQYF. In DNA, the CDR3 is TGTGCCAGCAGCCCAATGACAGGGGGCGCCGGACATACGCAGTATTTT. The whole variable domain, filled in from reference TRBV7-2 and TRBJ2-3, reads GAGVSQSPSNKVTEKGKDVELRCDPISGHTALYWYRQSLGQGLEFLIYFQGNSAPDKSGLPSDRFSAERTGGSVSTLTIQRTQQEDSAVYLCASSPMTGGAGHTQYFGPGTRLTVL.

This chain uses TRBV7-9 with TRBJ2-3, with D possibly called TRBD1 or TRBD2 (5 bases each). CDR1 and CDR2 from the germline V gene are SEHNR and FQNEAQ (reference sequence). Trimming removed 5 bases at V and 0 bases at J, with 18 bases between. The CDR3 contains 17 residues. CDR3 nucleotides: TGTGCCAGCAGCCCCCGGGGCACGACTTTTAGCACAGATACGCAGTATTTT. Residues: CASSPRGTTFSTDTQYF.

The CDR3 loop is CASSQEPRAHITDTQYF. In DNA form, the CDR3 reads TGCGCCAGCAGCCAAGAACCTAGGGCCCACATCACAGATACGCAGTATTTT. The rearrangement uses TRBV4-3 and TRBJ2-3; D uncertain. V lost 0 bases and J 2 bases, leaving 15 bases between the germline ends. Germline CDR1 is LGHNA and CDR2 is YSLEER. The CDR3 totals 17 residues.

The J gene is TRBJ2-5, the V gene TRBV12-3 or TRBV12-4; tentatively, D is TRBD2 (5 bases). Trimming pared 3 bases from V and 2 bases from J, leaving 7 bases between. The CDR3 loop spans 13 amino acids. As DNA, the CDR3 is TGTGCCAGCAGTTTGCGGGTTCAAGAGACCCAGTACTTC. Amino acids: CASSLRVQETQYF.

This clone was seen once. CDR3 amino acids: CAWTRGGTRTDTQYF. As DNA, the CDR3 is TGTGCCTGGACCCGTGGGGGGACCCGCACAGATACGCAGTATTTT. This chain uses TRBV30 with TRBJ2-3, with TRBD2 as a possible D gene (6 bases). The CDR3 covers 15 residues. The V end lost 4 bases, the J end lost 1 base, and 15 bases lay between the germline ends. Germline V gives CDR1 GTSNPN, CDR2 SVGIG (reference sequence).

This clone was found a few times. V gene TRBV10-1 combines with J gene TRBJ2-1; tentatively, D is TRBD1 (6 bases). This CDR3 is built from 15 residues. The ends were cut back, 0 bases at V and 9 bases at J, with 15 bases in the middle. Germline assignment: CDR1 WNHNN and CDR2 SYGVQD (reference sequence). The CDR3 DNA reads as TGCGCCAGCAGTGAGTCAACAGGGATGCAGAGTGAGCAGTTCTTC. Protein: CASSESTGMQSEQFF.

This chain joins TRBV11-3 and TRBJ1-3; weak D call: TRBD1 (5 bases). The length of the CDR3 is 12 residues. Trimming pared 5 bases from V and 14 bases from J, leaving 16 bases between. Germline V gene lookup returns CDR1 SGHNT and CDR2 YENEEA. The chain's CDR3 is CASSLRGDGLYF. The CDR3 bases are TGTGCCAGCAGCCTACGGGGCGACGGGCTATATTTT. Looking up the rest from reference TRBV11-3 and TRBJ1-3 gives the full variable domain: EAGVVQSPRYKIIEKKQPVAFWCNPISGHNTLYWYLQNLGQGPELLIRYENEEAVDDSQLPKDRFSAERLKGVDSTLKIQPAELGDSAVYLCASSLRGDGLYFGEGSWLTVV.